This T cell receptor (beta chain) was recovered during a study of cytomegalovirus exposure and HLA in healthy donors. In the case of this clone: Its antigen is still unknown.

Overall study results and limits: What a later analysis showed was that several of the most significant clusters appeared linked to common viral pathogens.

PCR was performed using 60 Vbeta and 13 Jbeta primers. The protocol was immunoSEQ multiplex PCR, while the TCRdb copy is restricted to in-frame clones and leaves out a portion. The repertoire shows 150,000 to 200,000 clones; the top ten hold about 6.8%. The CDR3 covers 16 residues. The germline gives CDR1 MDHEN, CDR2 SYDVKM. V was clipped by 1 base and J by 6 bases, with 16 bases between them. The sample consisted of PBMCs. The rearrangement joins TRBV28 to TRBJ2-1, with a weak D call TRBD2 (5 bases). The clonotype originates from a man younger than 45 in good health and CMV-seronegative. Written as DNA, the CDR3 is TGTGCCAGCAGTTTATCTGAGAGCGGTTGGGCCAATGAGCAGTTCTTC. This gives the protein CASSLSESGWANEQFF.